One sample yielded the 12 T cell receptor beta chains listed below, sequenced in a study of early T cells in non-severe SARS-CoV-2 infection. TCRdb passed the 5' RACE reads through MiXCR, listing each CDR3 protein once. The sample has 65,000 to 85,000 distinct CDR3 sequences, around 15% seen once. Specimen: whole blood. The origin of the receptors is an adult who was a healthcare worker with PCR-confirmed SARS-CoV-2 infection or an uninfected control (not recorded which).

This clonotype occurred a few times. V is TRBV2 and J is TRBJ1-6; the D is unclear. The CDR3 has 14 amino acids. Germline V gene lookup returns CDR1 SNHLY and CDR2 FYNNEI. Trimming took off 8 bases at V and 3 bases at J, with 11 bases between the two ends. CDR3 bases: TGTGCCAGCTCCAAGAGTTTCTATAATTCACCCCTCCACTTT. Residues: CASSKSFYNSPLHF.

This clonotype has just a few counts. The chain couples TRBV11-2 to TRBJ1-1, with 7 bases identical to TRBD1. V shed 1 base, J shed 12 bases, and the junction held 2 bases outside the gene matches. Germline lookup yields CDR1 SGHAT and CDR2 FQNNGV. The CDR3 sequence is 11 residues long. The CDR3 sequence is CASSLAGGSFF. CDR3 nucleotide sequence: TGTGCCAGCAGCTTAGCAGGGGGTTCTTTCTTT.

This clonotype was detected only a few times. This chain's CDR3 is CASSYKGARDYGYTF. As DNA, the CDR3 is TGTGCCAGCAGTTACAAGGGGGCGCGAGACTATGGCTACACCTTC. The chain uses TRBV6-6 and TRBJ1-2, with TRBD1 matching over 7 bases. The CDR3 totals 15 residues. Looked up from germline, CDR1 is MNHNY and CDR2 is SVGAGI (reference sequence). Trimming took 2 bases from V and 3 from J; bases not matched to a gene: 6.

The chain has TRBV7-8 and TRBJ2-3; 10 positions match TRBD2. The CDR3 extends over 17 amino acids. Trimming cost V 4 bases and J 2 bases; bases outside gene matches: 9. Germline CDR1 SGHVS, CDR2 FQNEAQ. CDR3 loop: CASSYPRAGGITDTQYF. In DNA form, the CDR3 reads TGTGCCAGCAGCTACCCGAGAGCGGGAGGGATCACAGATACGCAGTATTTT.

This chain joins TRBV25-1 and TRBJ2-7, with 7 positions matching TRBD2. The J segment lost 2 bases and the V segment lost 4 bases, leaving 5 bases of the junction unmatched. Germline V CDR1 and CDR2: MGHDK, SYGVNS. The CDR3 is 14 amino acids. CDR3 loop: CASSGRLAAYEQYF. DNA of the CDR3: TGTGCCAGCAGTGGTAGACTAGCAGCCTACGAGCAGTACTTC.

This clonotype was counted ten times or more. This chain connects TRBV20-1 to TRBJ1-2, with a tentative D call TRBD1 (6 bases). The V end lost 0 bases, the J end lost 6 bases, and 11 bases lay between the germline ends. The CDR3 extends over 13 amino acids. CDR1 is DFQATT, CDR2 SNEGSKA, per germline (reference sequence). The DNA for the CDR3 is TGCAGTGCTAGAGATCTGGGGGGCGATGGCTACACCTTC. Protein sequence: CSARDLGGDGYTF.

The genes are TRBV5-5 and TRBJ1-1; D unresolved. Trimming took off 2 bases at V and 4 bases at J, with 9 bases between the two ends. Germline CDR1 is SGHKS and CDR2 is YYEKEE (reference sequence). CDR3 size: 13 residues. The CDR3 coding sequence is TGTGCCAGCAGCTTTTCCCGGTTCACTGAAGCTTTCTTT. It encodes CASSFSRFTEAFF. The full variable domain, rest sourced from reference TRBV5-5 and TRBJ1-1, is DAGVTQSPTHLIKTRGQQVTLRCSPISGHKSVSWYQQVLGQGPQFIFQYYEKEERGRGNFPDRFSARQFPNYSSELNVNALLLGDSALYLCASSFSRFTEAFFGQGTRLTVV.

The sample holds many counts of this clonotype. J is TRBJ2-1 and V is TRBV28; 10 bases are shared with TRBD2. Germline-derived CDR1 and CDR2 are MDHEN and SYDVKM. Unmatched junction bases numbered 9, after V lost 7 bases and J lost 9 bases. The CDR3 extends over 14 amino acids. This CDR3 is CASIEAGGQAEQFF. The CDR3 coding sequence is TGTGCCAGCATAGAAGCGGGGGGGCAGGCTGAGCAGTTCTTC.

This clonotype was found many times. The chain couples TRBV6-5 to TRBJ1-1; D possibly corresponds to TRBD1 (5 bases). The length of the CDR3 is 12 residues. V gave up 10 bases and J gave up 11 bases, with 20 bases separating them. Germline CDR1 and CDR2: MNHEY and SVGAGI. CDR3 bases: TGTGCCACCTTCCGTGGGGGGATTCATGCTTTCTTT. Its translation: CATFRGGIHAFF.

This clonotype is medium-sized within its sample. The V gene is TRBV6-5, the J gene TRBJ2-7; D may be TRBD2 (6 bases). Germline CDR1 and CDR2: MNHEY and SVGAGI. The CDR3 totals 16 residues. V gave up 0 bases and J gave up 1 base, with 13 bases separating them. CDR3 in amino acids: CASSYSEPGESYEQYF. The DNA of the CDR3 is TGTGCCAGCAGTTACTCTGAACCGGGAGAATCCTACGAGCAGTACTTC.

This clonotype was seen at least ten times. The chain couples TRBV7-9 to TRBJ2-1, with D unresolved. Germline-derived CDR1 and CDR2 are SEHNR and FQNEAQ (reference sequence). V dropped 5 bases and J dropped 3 bases, with 5 bases sitting between them. This CDR3 is 12 amino acids long. The CDR3 loop reads CASSAVYNEQFF. The CDR3 DNA reads TGTGCCAGCAGCGCAGTCTACAATGAGCAGTTCTTC.

The CDR3 is CASSLTGYEEKLFF. CDR3 coding DNA: TGTGCCAGCAGCTTAACGGGGTATGAAGAAAAACTGTTTTTT. The gene calls are TRBV11-1 and TRBJ1-4, with D unresolved. The V end lost 2 bases, the J end lost 8 bases, and 12 bases lay between the germline ends. Germline V gene data show CDR1 as SGHAT and CDR2 as FQDESV (reference sequence). The CDR3 loop spans 14 amino acids.